The entry below gives a single T cell receptor (beta chain) sequence along with its context. The source of the sample is a study of control samples from healthy donors and cancer patients. Some clones are missing from TCRdb's copy, which holds only in-frame ones; the method was immunoSEQ multiplex PCR. The table shows about 110,000 clones, with 90% occurring only once. This CDR3 is built from 13 residues. The germline CDR1 and CDR2 sequences are SEHNR and FQNEAQ (reference sequence). The V gene lost 6 bases and the J gene lost 4 bases, with 12 bases spanning the gap. The receptor comes from a human donor in good health. The donor label of this sample is uncertain. The sequencing input was blood. The J gene is TRBJ1-1, the V gene TRBV7-9; perhaps TRBD1 as D (5 bases). CDR3 DNA sequence: TGTGCCAGCAGAGGAGGGGACGGCACTGAAGCTTTCTTT. Residues: CASRGGDGTEAFF.